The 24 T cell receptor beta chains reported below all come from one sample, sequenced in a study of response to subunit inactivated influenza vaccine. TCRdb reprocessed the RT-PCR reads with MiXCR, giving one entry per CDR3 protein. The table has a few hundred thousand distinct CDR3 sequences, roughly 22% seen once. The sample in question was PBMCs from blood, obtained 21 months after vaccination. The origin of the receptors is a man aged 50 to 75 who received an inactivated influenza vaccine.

The CDR3 sequence is CASSLHGGNYGYTF. DNA of the CDR3: TGTGCCAGCAGCCTTCATGGAGGGAACTATGGCTACACCTTC. The chain has TRBV5-6 and TRBJ1-2; no firm D call. The V end was cut by 4 bases, the J end by 2 bases, with 12 bases between. Germline V gene lookup returns CDR1 SGHDT and CDR2 YYEEEE. The CDR3 length is 14 residues.

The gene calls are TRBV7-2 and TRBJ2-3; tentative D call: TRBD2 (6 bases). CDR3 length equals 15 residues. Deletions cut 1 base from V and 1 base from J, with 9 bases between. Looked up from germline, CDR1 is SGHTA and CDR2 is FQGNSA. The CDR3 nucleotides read TGTGCCAGCAGCTTAGAGGGCGGGGGCACAGATACGCAGTATTTT. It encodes CASSLEGGGTDTQYF.

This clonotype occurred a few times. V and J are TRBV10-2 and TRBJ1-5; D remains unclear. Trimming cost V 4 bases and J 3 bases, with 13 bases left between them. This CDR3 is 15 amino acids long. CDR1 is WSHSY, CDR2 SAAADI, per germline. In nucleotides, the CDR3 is TGCGCCAGCAGTGTGGGAGAAGCCATCAATCAGCCCCAGCATTTT. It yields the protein CASSVGEAINQPQHF.

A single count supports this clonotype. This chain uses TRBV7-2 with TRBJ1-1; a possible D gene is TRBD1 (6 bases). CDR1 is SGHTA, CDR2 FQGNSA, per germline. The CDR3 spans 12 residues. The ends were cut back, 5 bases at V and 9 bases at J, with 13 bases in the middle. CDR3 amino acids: CASSTRTDQAFF. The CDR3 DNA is TGTGCCAGCAGCACCCGGACAGACCAAGCTTTCTTT. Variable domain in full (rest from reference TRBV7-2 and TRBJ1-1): GAGVSQSPSNKVTEKGKDVELRCDPISGHTALYWYRQSLGQGLEFLIYFQGNSAPDKSGLPSDRFSAERTGGSVSTLTIQRTQQEDSAVYLCASSTRTDQAFFGQGTRLTVV.

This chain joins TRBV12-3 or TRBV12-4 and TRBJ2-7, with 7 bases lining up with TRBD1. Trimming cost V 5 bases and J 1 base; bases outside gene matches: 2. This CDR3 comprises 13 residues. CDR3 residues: CASSMDRSYEQYF. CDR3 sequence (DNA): TGTGCCAGCAGTATGGACAGGTCCTACGAGCAGTACTTC.

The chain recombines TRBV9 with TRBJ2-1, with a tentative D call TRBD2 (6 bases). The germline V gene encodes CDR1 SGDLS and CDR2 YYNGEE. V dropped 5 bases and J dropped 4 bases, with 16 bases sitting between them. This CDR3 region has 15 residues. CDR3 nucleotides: TGTGCCAGCAGTCTTTCCGGGAGTGAATACAATGAGCAGTTCTTC. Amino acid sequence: CASSLSGSEYNEQFF.

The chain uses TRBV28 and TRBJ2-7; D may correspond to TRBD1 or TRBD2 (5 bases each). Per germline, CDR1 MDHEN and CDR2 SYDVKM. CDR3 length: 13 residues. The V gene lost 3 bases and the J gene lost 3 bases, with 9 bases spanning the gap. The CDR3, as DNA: TGTGCCAGCAGTTTTCAGGGAGTCTACGAGCAGTACTTC. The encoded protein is CASSFQGVYEQYF. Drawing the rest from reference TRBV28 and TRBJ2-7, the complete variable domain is DVKVTQSSRYLVKRTGEKVFLECVQDMDHENMFWYRQDPGLGLRLIYFSYDVKMKEKGDIPEGYSVSREKKERFSLILESASTNQTSMYLCASSFQGVYEQYFGPGTRLTVT.

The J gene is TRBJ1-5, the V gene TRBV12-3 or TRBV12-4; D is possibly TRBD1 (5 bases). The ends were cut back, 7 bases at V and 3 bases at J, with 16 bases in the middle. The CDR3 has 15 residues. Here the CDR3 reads CASNDGAGINQPQHF. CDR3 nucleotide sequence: TGTGCCAGCAACGATGGGGCAGGTATCAATCAGCCCCAGCATTTT.

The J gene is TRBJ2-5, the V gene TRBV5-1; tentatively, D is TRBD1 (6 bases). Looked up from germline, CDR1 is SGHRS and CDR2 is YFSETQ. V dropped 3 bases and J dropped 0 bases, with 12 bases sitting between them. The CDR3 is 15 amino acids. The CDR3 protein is CASSWRTGYQETQYF. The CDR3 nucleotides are TGCGCCAGCAGCTGGCGTACAGGGTACCAAGAGACCCAGTACTTC.

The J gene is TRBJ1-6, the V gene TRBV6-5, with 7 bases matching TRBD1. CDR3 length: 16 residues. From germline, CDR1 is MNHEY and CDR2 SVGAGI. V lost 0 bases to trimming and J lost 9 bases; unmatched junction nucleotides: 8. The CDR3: CASSYSNRGMGSPLHF. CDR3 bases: TGTGCCAGCAGTTACTCGAACAGGGGAATGGGTTCACCCCTCCACTTT.

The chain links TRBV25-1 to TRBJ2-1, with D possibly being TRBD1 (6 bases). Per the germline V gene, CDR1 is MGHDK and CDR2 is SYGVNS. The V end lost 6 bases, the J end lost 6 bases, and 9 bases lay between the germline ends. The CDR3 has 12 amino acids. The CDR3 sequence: CASSYRVNEQFF. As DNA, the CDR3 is TGTGCCAGCAGCTACAGGGTCAATGAGCAGTTCTTC.

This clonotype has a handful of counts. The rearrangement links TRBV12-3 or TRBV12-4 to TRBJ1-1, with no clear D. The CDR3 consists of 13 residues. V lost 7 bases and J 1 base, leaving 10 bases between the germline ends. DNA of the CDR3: TGTGCCAGCAAGAATCGGGGGAACACTGAAGCTTTCTTT. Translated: CASKNRGNTEAFF.

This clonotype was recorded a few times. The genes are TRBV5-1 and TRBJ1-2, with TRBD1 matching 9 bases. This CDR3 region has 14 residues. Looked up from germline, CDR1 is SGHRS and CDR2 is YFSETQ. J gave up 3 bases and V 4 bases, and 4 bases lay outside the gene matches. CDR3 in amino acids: CASSRDRDDYGYTF. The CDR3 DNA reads TGCGCCAGCAGCCGGGACAGGGATGACTATGGCTACACCTTC.

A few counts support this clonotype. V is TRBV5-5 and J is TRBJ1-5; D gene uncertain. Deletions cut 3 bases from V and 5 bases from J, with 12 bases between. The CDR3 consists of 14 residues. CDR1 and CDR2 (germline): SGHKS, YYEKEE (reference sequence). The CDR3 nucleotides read TGTGCCAGCAGCTCACGGGGTATCGATCAGCCCCAGCATTTT. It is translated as CASSSRGIDQPQHF.

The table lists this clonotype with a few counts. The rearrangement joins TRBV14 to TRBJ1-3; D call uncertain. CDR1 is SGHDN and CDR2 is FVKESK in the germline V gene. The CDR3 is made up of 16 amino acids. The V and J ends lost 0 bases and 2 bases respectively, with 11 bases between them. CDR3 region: CASSQDWGFTGNTIYF. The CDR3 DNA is TGTGCCAGCAGCCAAGATTGGGGTTTTACTGGAAACACCATATATTTT.

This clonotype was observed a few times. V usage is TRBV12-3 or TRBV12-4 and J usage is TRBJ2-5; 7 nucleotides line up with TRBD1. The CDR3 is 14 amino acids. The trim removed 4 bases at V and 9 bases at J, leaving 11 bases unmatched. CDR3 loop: CASSSRDRATAQYF. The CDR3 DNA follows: TGTGCCAGCAGTTCCCGGGACAGAGCTACGGCCCAGTACTTC.

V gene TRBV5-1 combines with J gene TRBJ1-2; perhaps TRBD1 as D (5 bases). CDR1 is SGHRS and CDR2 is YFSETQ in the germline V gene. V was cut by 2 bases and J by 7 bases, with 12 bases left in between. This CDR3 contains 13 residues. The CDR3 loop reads CASSFQGAGGYTF. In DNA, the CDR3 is TGCGCCAGCAGCTTTCAAGGGGCAGGTGGCTACACCTTC.

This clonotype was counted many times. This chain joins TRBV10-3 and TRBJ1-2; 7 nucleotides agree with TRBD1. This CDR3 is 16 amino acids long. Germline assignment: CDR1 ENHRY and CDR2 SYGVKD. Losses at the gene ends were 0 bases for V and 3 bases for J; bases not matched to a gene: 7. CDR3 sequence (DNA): TGTGCCATCAGTGAGTCTTCGGACAGGCCTGACTATGGCTACACCTTC. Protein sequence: CAISESSDRPDYGYTF.

CDR3 region: CASSKPAYEQYF. The CDR3 nucleotides are TGTGCCAGCAGTAAGCCCGCCTACGAGCAGTACTTC. The chain uses TRBV12-3 or TRBV12-4 and TRBJ2-7; D remains ambiguous. V lost 5 bases to trimming and J lost 2 bases, with 7 bases between them. CDR3 size: 12 residues.

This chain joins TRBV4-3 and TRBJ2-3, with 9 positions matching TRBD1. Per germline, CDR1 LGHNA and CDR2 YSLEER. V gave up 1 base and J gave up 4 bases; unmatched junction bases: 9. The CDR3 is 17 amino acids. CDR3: CASSQANTGGASDTQYF. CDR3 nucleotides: TGCGCCAGCAGCCAAGCCAATACAGGGGGCGCCTCAGATACGCAGTATTTT.

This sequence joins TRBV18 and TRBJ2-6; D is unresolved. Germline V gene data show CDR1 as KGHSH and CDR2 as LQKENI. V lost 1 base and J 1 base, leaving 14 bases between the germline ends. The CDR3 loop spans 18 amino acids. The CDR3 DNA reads TGTGCCAGCTCACCACAGACCCCTGGGGTTTCTGGGGCCAACGTCCTGACTTTC. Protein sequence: CASSPQTPGVSGANVLTF.

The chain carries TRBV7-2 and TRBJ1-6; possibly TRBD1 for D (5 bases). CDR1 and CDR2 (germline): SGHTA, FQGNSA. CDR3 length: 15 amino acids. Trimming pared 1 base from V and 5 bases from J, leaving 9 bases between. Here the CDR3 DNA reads TGTGCCAGCAGCTTAGTCGCGGGGGATAATTCACCCCTCCACTTT. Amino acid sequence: CASSLVAGDNSPLHF.

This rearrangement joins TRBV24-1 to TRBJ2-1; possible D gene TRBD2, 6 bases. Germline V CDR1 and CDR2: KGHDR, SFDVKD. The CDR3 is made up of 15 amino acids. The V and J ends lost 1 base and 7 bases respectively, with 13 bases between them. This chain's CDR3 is CATSDFLGSINEQFF. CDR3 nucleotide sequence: TGTGCCACCAGTGATTTTCTCGGGAGTATTAATGAGCAGTTCTTC.

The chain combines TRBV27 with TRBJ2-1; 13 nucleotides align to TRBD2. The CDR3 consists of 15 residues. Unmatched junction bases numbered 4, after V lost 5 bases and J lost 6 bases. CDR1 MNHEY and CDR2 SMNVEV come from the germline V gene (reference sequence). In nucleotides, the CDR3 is TGTGCCAGCAGTCCCGGGACTAGCGGGGCCAATGAGCAGTTCTTC. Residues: CASSPGTSGANEQFF.